This T cell receptor beta chain was captured by sequencing in a study of response to subunit inactivated influenza vaccine. This clonotype occurred a few times. Trimming stripped 2 bases from V and 9 bases from J, with 13 bases between. Germline assignment: CDR1 MNHNY and CDR2 SVGAGI (reference sequence). The CDR3 covers 13 residues. TCRdb processed the RT-PCR reads anew with MiXCR; each CDR3 protein has one entry. The data show approximately 480,000 distinct CDR3 sequences, 10% to 11% seen once. Sequencing used PBMCs from blood, obtained around seven weeks after vaccination. V usage is TRBV6-6 and J usage is TRBJ1-1, with D perhaps matching TRBD1 (6 bases). The TCR sequence derives from a man in his fifties or sixties who received an inactivated influenza vaccine. Here the CDR3 reads CASSYEQGLKAFF. CDR3 in DNA: TGTGCCAGCAGTTACGAACAGGGTTTAAAAGCTTTCTTT.